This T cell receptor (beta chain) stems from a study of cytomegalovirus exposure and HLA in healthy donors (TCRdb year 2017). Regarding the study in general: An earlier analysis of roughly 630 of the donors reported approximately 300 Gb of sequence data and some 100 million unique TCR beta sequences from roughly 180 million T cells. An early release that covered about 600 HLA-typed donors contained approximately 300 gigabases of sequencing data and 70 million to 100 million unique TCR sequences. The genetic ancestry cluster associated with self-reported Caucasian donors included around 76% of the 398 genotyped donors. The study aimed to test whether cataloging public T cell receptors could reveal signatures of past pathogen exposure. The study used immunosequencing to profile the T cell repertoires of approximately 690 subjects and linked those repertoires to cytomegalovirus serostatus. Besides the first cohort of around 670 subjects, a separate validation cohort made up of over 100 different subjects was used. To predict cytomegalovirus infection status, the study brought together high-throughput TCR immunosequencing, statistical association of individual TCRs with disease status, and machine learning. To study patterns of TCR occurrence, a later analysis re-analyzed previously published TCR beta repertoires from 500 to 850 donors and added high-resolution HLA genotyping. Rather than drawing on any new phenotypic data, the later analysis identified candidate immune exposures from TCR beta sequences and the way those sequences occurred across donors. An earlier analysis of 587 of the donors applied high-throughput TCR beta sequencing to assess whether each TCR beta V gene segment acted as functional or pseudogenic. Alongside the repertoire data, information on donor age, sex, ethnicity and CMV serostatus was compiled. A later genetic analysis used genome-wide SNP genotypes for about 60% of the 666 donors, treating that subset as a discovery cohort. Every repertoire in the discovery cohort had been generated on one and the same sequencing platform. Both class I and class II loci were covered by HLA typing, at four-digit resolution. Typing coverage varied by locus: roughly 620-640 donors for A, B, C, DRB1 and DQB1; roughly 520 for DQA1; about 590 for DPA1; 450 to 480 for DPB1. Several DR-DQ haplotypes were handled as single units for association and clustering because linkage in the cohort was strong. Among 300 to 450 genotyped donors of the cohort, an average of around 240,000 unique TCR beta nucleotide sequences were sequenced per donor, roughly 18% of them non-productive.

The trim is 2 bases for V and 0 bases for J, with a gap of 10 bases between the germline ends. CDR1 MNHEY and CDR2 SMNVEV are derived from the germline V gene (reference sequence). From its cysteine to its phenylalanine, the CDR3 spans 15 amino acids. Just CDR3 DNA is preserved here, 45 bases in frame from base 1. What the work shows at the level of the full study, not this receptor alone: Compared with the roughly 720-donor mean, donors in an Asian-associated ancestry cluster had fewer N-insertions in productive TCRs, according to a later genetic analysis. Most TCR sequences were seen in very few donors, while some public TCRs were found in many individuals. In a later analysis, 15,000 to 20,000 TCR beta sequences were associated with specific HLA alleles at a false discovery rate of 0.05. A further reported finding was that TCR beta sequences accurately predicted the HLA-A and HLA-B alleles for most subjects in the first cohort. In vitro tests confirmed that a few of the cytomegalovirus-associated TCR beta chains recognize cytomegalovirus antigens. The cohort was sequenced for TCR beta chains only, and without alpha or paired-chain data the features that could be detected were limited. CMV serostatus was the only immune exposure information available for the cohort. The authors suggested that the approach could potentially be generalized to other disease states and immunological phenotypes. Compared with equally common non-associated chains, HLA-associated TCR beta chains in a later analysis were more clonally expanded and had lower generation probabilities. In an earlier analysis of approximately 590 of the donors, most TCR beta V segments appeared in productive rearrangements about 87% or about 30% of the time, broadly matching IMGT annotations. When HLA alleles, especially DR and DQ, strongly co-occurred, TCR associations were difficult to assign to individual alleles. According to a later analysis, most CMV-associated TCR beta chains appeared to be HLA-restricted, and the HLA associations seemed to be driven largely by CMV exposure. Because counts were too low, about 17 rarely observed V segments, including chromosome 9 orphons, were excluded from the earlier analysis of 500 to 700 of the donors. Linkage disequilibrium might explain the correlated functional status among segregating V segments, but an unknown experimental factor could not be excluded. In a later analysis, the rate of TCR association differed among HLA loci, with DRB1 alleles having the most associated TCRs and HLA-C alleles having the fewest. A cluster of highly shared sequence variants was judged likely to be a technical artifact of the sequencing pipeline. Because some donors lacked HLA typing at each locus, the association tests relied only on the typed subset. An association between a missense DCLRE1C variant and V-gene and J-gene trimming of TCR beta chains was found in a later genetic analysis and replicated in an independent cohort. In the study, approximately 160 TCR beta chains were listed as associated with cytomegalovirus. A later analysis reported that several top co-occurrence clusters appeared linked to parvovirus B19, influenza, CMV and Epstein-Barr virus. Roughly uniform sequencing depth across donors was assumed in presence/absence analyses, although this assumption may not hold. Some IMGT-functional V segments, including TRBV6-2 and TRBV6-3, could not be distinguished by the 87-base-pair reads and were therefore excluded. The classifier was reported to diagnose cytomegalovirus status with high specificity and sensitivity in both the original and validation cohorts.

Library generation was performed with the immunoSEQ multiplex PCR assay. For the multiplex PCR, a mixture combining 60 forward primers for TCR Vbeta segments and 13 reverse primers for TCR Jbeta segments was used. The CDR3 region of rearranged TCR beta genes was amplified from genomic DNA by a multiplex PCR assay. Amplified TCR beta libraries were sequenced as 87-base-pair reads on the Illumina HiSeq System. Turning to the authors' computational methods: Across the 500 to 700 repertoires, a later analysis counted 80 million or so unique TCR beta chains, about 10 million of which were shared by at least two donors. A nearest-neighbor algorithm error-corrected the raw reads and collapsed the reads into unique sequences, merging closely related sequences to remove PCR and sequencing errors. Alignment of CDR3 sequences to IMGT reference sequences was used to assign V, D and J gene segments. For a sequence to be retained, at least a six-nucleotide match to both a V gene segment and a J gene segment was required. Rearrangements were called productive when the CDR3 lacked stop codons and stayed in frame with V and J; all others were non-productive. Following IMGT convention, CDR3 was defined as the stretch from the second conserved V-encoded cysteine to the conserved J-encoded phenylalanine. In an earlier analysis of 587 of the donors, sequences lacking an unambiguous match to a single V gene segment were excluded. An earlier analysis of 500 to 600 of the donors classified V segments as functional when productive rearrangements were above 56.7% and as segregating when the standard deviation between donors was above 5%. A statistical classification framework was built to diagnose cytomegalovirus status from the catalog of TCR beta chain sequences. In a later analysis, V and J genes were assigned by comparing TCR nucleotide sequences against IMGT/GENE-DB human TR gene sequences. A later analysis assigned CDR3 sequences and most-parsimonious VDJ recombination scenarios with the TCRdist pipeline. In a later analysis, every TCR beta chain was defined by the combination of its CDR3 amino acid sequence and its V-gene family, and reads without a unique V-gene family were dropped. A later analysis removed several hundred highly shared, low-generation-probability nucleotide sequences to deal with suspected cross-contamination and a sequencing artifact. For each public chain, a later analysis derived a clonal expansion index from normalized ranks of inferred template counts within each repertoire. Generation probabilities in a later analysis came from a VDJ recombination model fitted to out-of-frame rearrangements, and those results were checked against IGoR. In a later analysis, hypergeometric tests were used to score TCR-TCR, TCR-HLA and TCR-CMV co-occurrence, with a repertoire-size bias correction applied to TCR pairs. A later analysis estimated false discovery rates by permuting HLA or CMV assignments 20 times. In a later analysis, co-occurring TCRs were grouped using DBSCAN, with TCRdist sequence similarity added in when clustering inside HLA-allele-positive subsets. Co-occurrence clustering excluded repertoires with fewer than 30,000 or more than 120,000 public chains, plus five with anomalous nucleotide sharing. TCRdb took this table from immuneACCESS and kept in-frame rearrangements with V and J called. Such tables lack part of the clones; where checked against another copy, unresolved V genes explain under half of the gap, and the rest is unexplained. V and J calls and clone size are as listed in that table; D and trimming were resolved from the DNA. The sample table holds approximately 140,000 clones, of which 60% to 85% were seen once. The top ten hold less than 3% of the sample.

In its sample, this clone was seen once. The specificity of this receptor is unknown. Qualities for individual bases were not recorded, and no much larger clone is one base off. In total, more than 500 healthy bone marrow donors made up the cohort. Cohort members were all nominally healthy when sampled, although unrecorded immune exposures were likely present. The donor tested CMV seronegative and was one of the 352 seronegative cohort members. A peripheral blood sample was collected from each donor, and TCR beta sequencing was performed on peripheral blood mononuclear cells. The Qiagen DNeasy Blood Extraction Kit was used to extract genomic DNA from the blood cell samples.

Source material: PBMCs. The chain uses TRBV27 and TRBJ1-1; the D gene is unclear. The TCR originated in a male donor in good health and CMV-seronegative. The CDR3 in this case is CASSLNRRMNTEAFF. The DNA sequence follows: TGTGCCAGCAGTTTAAACCGGAGGATGAACACTGAAGCTTTCTTT.